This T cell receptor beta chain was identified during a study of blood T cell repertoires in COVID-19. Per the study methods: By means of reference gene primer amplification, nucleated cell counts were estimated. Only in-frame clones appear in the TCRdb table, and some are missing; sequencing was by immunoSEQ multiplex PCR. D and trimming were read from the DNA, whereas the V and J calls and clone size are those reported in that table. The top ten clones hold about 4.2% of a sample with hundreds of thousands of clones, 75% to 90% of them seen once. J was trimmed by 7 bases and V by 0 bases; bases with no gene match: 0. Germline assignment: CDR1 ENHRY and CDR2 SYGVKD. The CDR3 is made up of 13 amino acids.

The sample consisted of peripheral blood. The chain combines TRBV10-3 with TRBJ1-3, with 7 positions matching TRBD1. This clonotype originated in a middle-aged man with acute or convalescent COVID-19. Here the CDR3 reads CAISESTGNTIYF. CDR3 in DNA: TGTGCCATCAGTGAGTCGACAGGGAACACCATATATTTT.